The entry below gives a single T cell receptor beta chain sequence along with its context. The specificity of this receptor is unknown. Per-base quality was not reported, and no clone a single base away is much larger than it. This record belongs to a study of post-analysis software for immune sequencing data (dated by TCRdb to between 2014 and 2016). Describing the broader study: The recorded disease courses included relapsing-remitting, secondary progressive and progressive-relapsing multiple sclerosis, and some patients had no subtype annotation. The multiple sclerosis patient repertoires were compared with about a dozen previously published healthy control repertoires from donors aged about 6 to 26 years. A subset of samples was prepared in parallel using single-end sample barcoding, then pooled and co-amplified after Illumina adapter ligation.

The library was produced with PCR. The sequencer listed for this sample is Illumina HiSeq 2500. Unique molecular identifiers were incorporated into TCR beta cDNA libraries to reduce PCR and sequencing biases. About 500,000 cDNA molecules were obtained for every 1 to 10 million input T cells, so each molecule roughly corresponded to one T cell. Patient libraries were prepared and sequenced with the same protocol used for the earlier healthy control dataset. Within a given batch, samples were prepared together, multiplexed and sequenced on the same HiSeq lane. The original methods were these. Raw barcoded reads were processed with MIGEC, and single-read molecular identifier groups were discarded before consensus assembly and CDR3 extraction. Clonotype tables were post-analysed with VDJtools, normalizing diversity by down-sampling all datasets to the smallest sample size. To correct batch-related cross-sample contamination, repertoire overlap clustering matched CDR3 amino acid sequences but not nucleotide sequences. TCRdb took the public reads, trimmed them with fastp at Q25, ran MiXCR for clone calling and kept in-frame beta chains. Here each entry gathers all rows of one CDR3 protein and keeps the most common genes and DNA. TCRdb, not the original authors, processed these V and J calls. This sample is represented by hundreds of thousands of distinct CDR3 sequences; 59% of them were singletons. Jointly, the top ten make up roughly 10% of the sample.

Study-level results and caveats: The multiple sclerosis patient group was slightly younger than the control group. Normalized Chao1 diversity was significantly lower in multiple sclerosis patients than controls, suggesting substantial peripheral T-cell clonal expansion. A few TRBV segments, including TRBV5-6, TRBV5-1 and TRBV20-1, were significantly more frequent in patients than controls. Strong co-clustering of samples prepared in the same batch was shown by direct clustering with F measure, prompting a batch-effect correction.

TCR beta repertoires were profiled from peripheral blood of roughly 13 young patients with multiple sclerosis to demonstrate the VDJtools post-analysis software. The multiple sclerosis patients were children and adolescents ranging in age from roughly 6 to 15 years. Reading from cysteine to phenylalanine, the CDR3 counts 13 amino acids. CDR3 DNA is the only sequence kept; it has 39 bases, read in frame from the first base. V gives up 2 bases and J gives up 3 bases, and the segment between their germline ends measures 7 bases. The germline V gene provides CDR1 MNHEY and CDR2 SVGAGI. Sequenced input: blood. The TCR comes from a girl aged 2-10 years with multiple sclerosis. In this chain, TRBV6-5 is recombined with TRBJ2-5, with TRBD2 as a weak D call on 5 bases. The CDR3 reads CASSYRGKETQYF. The nucleotide sequence is TGTGCCAGCAGTTACCGGGGAAAAGAGACCCAGTACTTC.